The next 25 T cell receptor beta chains were all read from a single sample in a study of early T cells in non-severe SARS-CoV-2 infection. Via MiXCR, TCRdb re-called the 5' RACE reads, giving one row per CDR3 protein. This table has roughly 75,000 distinct CDR3 sequences, about an eighth appearing once. Sample: whole blood. Receptors were obtained from an adult who was a healthcare worker with PCR-confirmed SARS-CoV-2 infection or an uninfected control (not recorded which).

This clonotype has at least ten counts. This chain's CDR3 is CSAGSLGSNQPQHF. DNA for the CDR3: TGCAGTGCCGGATCGTTAGGTAGTAATCAGCCCCAGCATTTT. The chain employs TRBV20-1 and TRBJ1-5; D uncertain. CDR1 is DFQATT and CDR2 is SNEGSKA in the germline V gene (reference sequence). The CDR3 has 14 amino acids. V was pared by 6 bases and J by 4 bases, with 16 bases between.

In its sample, this clonotype was seen many times. The chain couples TRBV6-5 to TRBJ2-7; 11 nucleotides line up with TRBD1. J gave up 4 bases and V 6 bases, and 8 bases lay outside the gene matches. CDR1 is MNHEY, CDR2 SVGAGI, per germline. This CDR3 has 15 residues. CDR3 bases: TGTGCCAGCAGGGTCCGGGACAGGGGGTTATACGAGCAGTACTTC. Protein: CASRVRDRGLYEQYF.

This clonotype came up a few times. The chain has TRBV24-1 and TRBJ2-1, with 9 bases aligning to TRBD2. CDR3 length: 16 residues. J gave up 4 bases and V 3 bases, and 6 bases lay outside the gene matches. CDR1 is KGHDR and CDR2 is SFDVKD in the germline V gene. CDR3 bases: TGTGCCACCAGTGATGCCACGACTAGCGGATACAATGAGCAGTTCTTC. Amino acids: CATSDATTSGYNEQFF.

The sample holds many counts of this clonotype. The CDR3 DNA sequence: TGTGCCAGCAGTTACTCCTTATCGGGAACTGAAGCTTTCTTT. Its translation: CASSYSLSGTEAFF. V and J are TRBV6-6 and TRBJ1-1; no definite D call. V dropped 0 bases and J dropped 5 bases, with 10 bases sitting between them. This CDR3 is 14 amino acids long. In germline, CDR1 is MNHNY, CDR2 SVGAGI (reference sequence).

On this clonotype: Given a much more abundant clone one base away, this may be a read error. This chain connects TRBV7-2 to TRBJ2-1, with a possible D match to TRBD2 (5 bases). This CDR3 is built from 15 residues. Germline lookup yields CDR1 SGHTA and CDR2 FQGNSA. CDR3 DNA sequence: TGTGCCAGCAGCCCGGCCACGCGGGTCTACAATGTGCAGTTCTTC. It encodes CASSPATRVYNVQFF.

This clonotype was seen repeatedly, ten times or more. The chain uses TRBV12-3 or TRBV12-4 and TRBJ1-2; D is unclear. V was cut by 1 base and J by 6 bases, with 6 bases left in between. This CDR3 has 12 amino acids. The CDR3 region has the DNA TGTGCCAGCAGTTTAGACTGGGATGGCTACACCTTC. It specifies CASSLDWDGYTF.

This clonotype has at least ten counts. This chain uses TRBV4-2 with TRBJ1-4; D unclear. Germline V gene sequence: CDR1 LGHNA, CDR2 YNFKEQ. This CDR3 has 12 residues. V dropped 0 bases and J dropped 12 bases, with 8 bases sitting between them. CDR3: CASSQDGMELFF. The CDR3 nucleotides are TGTGCCAGCAGCCAAGACGGGATGGAACTGTTTTTT.

This clonotype was detected a few times. The CDR3 sequence: CSAPKTTSSYEQYF. CDR3 coding DNA: TGCAGTGCCCCAAAGACTACCTCCTCCTACGAGCAGTACTTC. V and J are TRBV20-1 and TRBJ2-7; TRBD2 is a possible D gene (5 bases). CDR3 length: 14 residues. Per the germline V gene, CDR1 is DFQATT and CDR2 is SNEGSKA (reference sequence). Trimming left V 6 bases short and J 0 bases short, with 15 bases between.

To note about this clonotype: The CDR3 ends on some other residue instead of the conserved phenylalanine or tryptophan, so this is likely a read error. The V and J genes are TRBV15 and TRBJ2-2; TRBD1 aligns across 9 bases. V dropped 11 bases and J dropped 7; count of bases not matched to a gene: 11. There are 14 residues in the CDR3. Germline assignment: CDR1 LNHNV and CDR2 YYDKDF (reference sequence). The CDR3 loop is CAASDGQGIGELFS. CDR3 in DNA: TGTGCCGCGTCCGATGGACAGGGGATCGGGGAGCTGTTTTCT.

The rearrangement joins TRBV12-2 to TRBJ2-5; TRBD2, as called in the table, went unchecked against the DNA. TRBV12-2 represents a pseudogene. The CDR3 has 14 residues. CDR3 DNA sequence: TGTGCAAGTCACCTACTTAGCGGCGAAGAGACCCAGTACTTC. Protein sequence: CASHLLSGEETQYF.

The chain recombines TRBV5-1 with TRBJ2-2; D unclear. Looked up from germline, CDR1 is SGHRS and CDR2 is YFSETQ. V was cut by 2 bases and J by 4 bases, with 15 bases left in between. CDR3 length: 16 residues. The CDR3 DNA sequence: TGCGCCAGCAGCTTATTTGGTTTAGAGGTCACCGGGGAGCTGTTTTTT. It encodes CASSLFGLEVTGELFF.

The CDR3 sequence: CASSTAGAPETQYF. The CDR3 coding sequence is TGTGCCAGCAGCACCGCGGGGGCACCAGAGACCCAGTACTTC. The chain couples TRBV7-7 to TRBJ2-5; a weak D match, TRBD2 (7 bases). The germline V and J ends were trimmed by 5 bases and 4 bases, with 14 bases remaining between them. Germline V lookup: CDR1 SSHAT, CDR2 FNYEAQ (reference sequence). The CDR3 runs 14 residues.

A few counts support this clonotype. This rearrangement joins TRBV6-5 to TRBJ2-7; TRBD2 matches 11 bases. Germline values: CDR1 MNHEY, CDR2 SVGAGI. The CDR3 is 15 amino acids. The junction had 5 bases not matched to a gene; V was cut back by 7 bases and J by 0 bases. The CDR3 nucleotides are TGTGCCAGCACCATACTAGCGGGAGACTCCTACGAGCAGTACTTC. Its translation is CASTILAGDSYEQYF.

This clonotype was seen a handful of times. The chain carries TRBV4-2 and TRBJ2-1, with D uncertain. The CDR3 consists of 12 residues. Trimming took off 1 base at V and 10 bases at J, with 8 bases between the two ends. Looked up from germline, CDR1 is LGHNA and CDR2 is YNFKEQ. CDR3 DNA sequence: TGTGCCAGCAGCCAAGCTAACGGCGAGCAGTTCTTC. Translating it yields CASSQANGEQFF.

The chain links TRBV5-4 to TRBJ2-5; TRBD1 matches at 8 bases. CDR3 length: 14 residues. Germline V gene data show CDR1 as SGHNT and CDR2 as YYREEE (reference sequence). J was trimmed by 2 bases and V by 5 bases; bases with no gene match: 5. CDR3 in amino acids: CASSLNRGQETQYF. Written as DNA, the CDR3 is TGTGCCAGCAGTTTGAACAGGGGGCAAGAGACCCAGTACTTC.

Many counts were recorded for this clonotype. This rearrangement joins TRBV20-1 to TRBJ2-1; no reliable D call. This CDR3 contains 12 residues. The germline CDR1 and CDR2 sequences are DFQATT and SNEGSKA (reference sequence). The ends were cut back, 4 bases at V and 5 bases at J, with 9 bases in the middle. Here the CDR3 reads CSAIWQDNEQFF. Here the CDR3 DNA reads TGCAGTGCTATCTGGCAGGACAATGAGCAGTTCTTC.

This clonotype was recorded at least ten times. The chain joins TRBV7-9 to TRBJ2-7; maybe TRBD2 (6 bases). Germline CDR1 is SEHNR and CDR2 is FQNEAQ (reference sequence). This CDR3 is built from 13 residues. V was trimmed by 8 bases and J by 7 bases, leaving 18 bases between them. The CDR3 sequence is CASGPPGLREQYF. The CDR3 bases are TGTGCCAGCGGCCCTCCGGGACTCCGGGAGCAGTACTTC.

This clonotype was recorded a few times. The chain couples TRBV5-1 to TRBJ2-1; TRBD2 agrees at 10 bases. The CDR3 sequence is 15 residues long. J was trimmed by 9 bases and V by 7 bases; bases with no gene match: 13. The germline V gene encodes CDR1 SGHRS and CDR2 YFSETQ. This CDR3 is CASSLRLAGDSEQFF. The CDR3 nucleotides are TGCGCCAGCTCCTTGCGGCTAGCGGGAGATTCTGAGCAGTTCTTC. Filled out from reference TRBV5-1 and TRBJ2-1, the complete variable domain reads KAGVTQTPRYLIKTRGQQVTLSCSPISGHRSVSWYQQTPGQGLQFLFEYFSETQRNKGNFPGRFSGRQFSNSRSEMNVSTLELGDSALYLCASSLRLAGDSEQFFGPGTRLTVL.

The rearrangement joins TRBV20-1 to TRBJ2-7; the match to TRBD2 covers 8 bases. The CDR3 runs 14 residues. Unmatched junction bases numbered 12, after V lost 5 bases and J lost 6 bases. Germline lookup yields CDR1 DFQATT and CDR2 SNEGSKA (reference sequence). The CDR3 bases are TGCAGTGCTGCCCGGGGGGGCATCAGACCCGAGCAGTACTTC. Amino acids: CSAARGGIRPEQYF.

The CDR3 is CSAGNAGGEKLFF. CDR3 nucleotides: TGCAGTGCTGGTAATGCAGGTGGGGAAAAACTGTTTTTT. The chain combines TRBV20-1 with TRBJ1-4; D is undetermined. CDR1 and CDR2 (germline): DFQATT, SNEGSKA (reference sequence). Trimming left V 5 bases short and J 8 bases short, with 15 bases between. The CDR3 loop spans 13 amino acids.

This rearrangement joins TRBV7-9 to TRBJ2-1, with no clear D. The CDR3 sequence is 11 residues long. Per germline, CDR1 SEHNR and CDR2 FQNEAQ (reference sequence). The germline V and J ends were trimmed by 5 bases and 15 bases, with 14 bases remaining between them. The CDR3 DNA sequence: TGTGCCAGCAGCCCAGGACCCCTGGGGTTCTTC. It specifies CASSPGPLGFF.

This clonotype was observed a few times. CDR3 in DNA: TGTGCCACCAGCAGAGATTCAGGGGGATCCTACAATGAGCAGTTCTTC. This sequence encodes CATSRDSGGSYNEQFF. The chain carries TRBV15 and TRBJ2-1; 7 bases agree with TRBD1. The germline V gene has CDR1 LNHNV and CDR2 YYDKDF (reference sequence). V lost 0 bases and J lost 1; bases outside the gene matches: 3. The CDR3 contains 16 residues.

This clonotype has only a few counts. V gene TRBV7-9 combines with J gene TRBJ1-1; no reliable D call. Germline CDR1 SEHNR, CDR2 FQNEAQ (reference sequence). The V end lost 5 bases, the J end lost 3 bases, and 16 bases lay between the germline ends. CDR3 length equals 15 residues. In DNA form, the CDR3 reads TGTGCCAGCAGCCATTCCCTCCTTGGGGACACTGAAGCTTTCTTT. Protein: CASSHSLLGDTEAFF.

The rearrangement joins TRBV29-1 to TRBJ1-2; D is ambiguous. Between the trimmed V and J ends, which lost 3 bases and 5 bases, there was a span of 7 bases. Germline V gene sequence: CDR1 SQVTM, CDR2 ANQGSEA. This CDR3 contains 11 residues. The CDR3 DNA reads TGCAGCGTTGACCCTGAATATGGCTACACCTTC. Translating gives CSVDPEYGYTF.

This clonotype was counted at least ten times. The rearrangement uses TRBV11-2 and TRBJ2-3; possible D gene TRBD2, 6 bases. Germline V gene sequence: CDR1 SGHAT, CDR2 FQNNGV. V was trimmed by 8 bases and J by 1 base, leaving 13 bases between them. This CDR3 spans 14 amino acids. The CDR3 region has the DNA TGTGCCAGCGAGAGAGGAGGGGGCACAGATACGCAGTATTTT. Protein product: CASERGGGTDTQYF.